This T cell receptor beta chain derives from a study of cytomegalovirus exposure and HLA in healthy donors. Vbeta (60) and Jbeta (13) primers were used in the PCR. Repertoires were generated with immunoSEQ multiplex PCR, while TCRdb's copy carries only in-frame clones and drops some. The table lists 150,000 to 200,000 clones, roughly four fifths of them singletons. Germline V lookup: CDR1 SGHRS, CDR2 YFSETQ. The CDR3 is 15 residues long. J lost 0 bases, V lost 3 bases, and 3 bases had no gene match. J is TRBJ2-1 and V is TRBV5-1, with 7 positions matching TRBD2. The sequence came from a male donor in good health and CMV-seropositive. Input material: PBMCs. CDR3 amino acids: CASSSSGVSYNEQFF. In DNA, the CDR3 is TGCGCCAGCAGCTCCAGCGGGGTCTCCTACAATGAGCAGTTCTTC.